The 10 T cell receptor beta chains below were found in one sample sequenced in a study of control samples from healthy donors and cancer patients. Libraries were prepared by immunoSEQ multiplex PCR; TCRdb keeps only in-frame clonotypes and omits some of them. The sample contains 90,000 to 100,000 clones, roughly 83% of which appear only once. The sequenced sample consisted of PBMCs. These receptors were taken from a man aged 70-80 years with lung cancer.

V and J are TRBV19 and TRBJ1-1; no firm D call. V lost 8 bases and J 1 base, leaving 11 bases between the germline ends. The CDR3 has 13 residues. The germline V gene encodes CDR1 LNHDA and CDR2 SQIVND (reference sequence). CDR3 sequence: CASGVVANTEAFF. In DNA form, the CDR3 reads TGTGCCAGTGGGGTAGTGGCGAACACTGAAGCTTTCTTT.

The chain has TRBV24-1 and TRBJ2-2; TRBD1 matches 8 bases. V lost 1 base and J lost 7; bases outside the gene matches: 4. The CDR3 is 15 residues long. CDR1 KGHDR and CDR2 SFDVKD come from the germline V gene. Written as DNA, the CDR3 is TGTGCCACCAGTGATTTCCCCGACAGGGGCGGGGAGCTGTTTTTT. Protein product: CATSDFPDRGGELFF.

This sequence joins TRBV29-1 and TRBJ1-3, with D uncertain. This CDR3 comprises 16 residues. CDR1 and CDR2 from the germline V gene are SQVTM and ANQGSEA. V lost 0 bases and J 4 bases, leaving 16 bases between the germline ends. DNA of the CDR3: TGCAGCGTTGAAGAAGGGCCCCATCCTCGGGGAAACACCATATATTTT. Its protein is CSVEEGPHPRGNTIYF. Full variable domain (rest looked up from reference TRBV29-1 and TRBJ1-3): SAVISQKPSRDICQRGTSLTIQCQVDSQVTMMFWYRQQPGQSLTLIATANQGSEATYESGFVIDKFPISRPNLTFSTLTVSNMSPEDSSIYLCSVEEGPHPRGNTIYFGEGSWLTVV.

The chain employs TRBV19 and TRBJ1-2, with no clear D. CDR3 length: 15 residues. Germline values: CDR1 LNHDA, CDR2 SQIVND (reference sequence). Trimming took off 7 bases at V and 8 bases at J, with 23 bases between the two ends. As DNA, the CDR3 is TGTGCCAGTACCCACCCGGTTTCCGCAATGGCCGGCTACACCTTC. Translating gives CASTHPVSAMAGYTF.

The rearrangement uses TRBV3-1 (or the pseudogene TRBV3-2) and TRBJ2-5, with 7 nucleotides matching TRBD2. This CDR3 comprises 16 residues. Germline V gene data show CDR1 as LGHDT and CDR2 as YNNKEL (reference sequence). V shed 0 bases and J 3 bases; nucleotides not matched to a gene: 7. CDR3 coding DNA: TGTGCCAGCAGCCAAGATCGGCTAGCGGCAAAAGAGACCCAGTACTTC. This encodes CASSQDRLAAKETQYF.

The chain recombines TRBV16 with TRBJ2-4; 8 bases line up with TRBD2. Germline values: CDR1 KGHSY, CDR2 FQNENV. Trimming at V came to 2 bases and at J to 9 bases, leaving 12 bases not matched to a gene. The length of the CDR3 is 16 residues. This CDR3 reads CASSQLASGWASIQYF. CDR3 coding DNA: TGTGCCAGCAGCCAACTCGCTAGCGGGTGGGCTAGCATTCAGTACTTC. The full variable domain, with the rest looked up from reference TRBV16 and TRBJ2-4, is GEEVAQTPKHLVRGEGQKAKLYCAPIKGHSYVFWYQQVLKNEFKFLISFQNENVFDETGMPKERFSAKCLPNSPCSLEIQATKLEDSAVYFCASSQLASGWASIQYFGAGTRLSVL.

The chain joins TRBV7-9 to TRBJ1-6, with 7 bases that match TRBD1. With 3 bases clipped from V and 9 bases from J, the junction kept 5 bases outside the gene matches. This CDR3 comprises 14 residues. CDR1 is SEHNR and CDR2 is FQNEAQ in the germline V gene (reference sequence). CDR3 nucleotide sequence: TGTGCCAGCAGCTTGACAGGGACAATTTCACCCCTCCACTTT. Its translation is CASSLTGTISPLHF.

Here the CDR3 reads CASSYSRNTEAFF. CDR3 DNA: TGTGCCAGCAGTTACTCCAGGAACACTGAAGCTTTCTTT. The rearrangement joins TRBV6-5 to TRBJ1-1; D unresolved. Trimming removed 0 bases from V and 1 base from J, with 3 bases in between. There are 13 residues in the CDR3. Germline V gene sequence: CDR1 MNHEY, CDR2 SVGAGI.

The chain joins TRBV7-8 to TRBJ2-2; 10 positions agree with TRBD1. CDR1 SGHVS and CDR2 FQNEAQ come from the germline V gene. V was clipped by 4 bases and J by 0 bases; unmatched bases: 2. This CDR3 comprises 16 residues. The CDR3 nucleotides read TGTGCCAGCAGCTGGGGGACAGGGGCGAACACCGGGGAGCTGTTTTTT. This translates into CASSWGTGANTGELFF.

The sample holds a few counts of this clone. The genes are TRBV5-1 and TRBJ1-1; TRBD1 aligns across 10 bases. V lost 4 bases to trimming and J lost 10 bases; unmatched junction nucleotides: 10. CDR3 length: 14 amino acids. The germline V gene encodes CDR1 SGHRS and CDR2 YFSETQ. The CDR3 bases are TGCGCCAGCAGCCCATCCGGGACAGGGGTGGCAGCTTTCTTT. Translation gives CASSPSGTGVAAFF.